Sequencing of this TCR beta chain was carried out in a study of T cells expressing NK-cell markers. Overall study context: Underlying the TCR beta repertoires were sorted CD3+CD56+NKG2C+, CD3+CD56+NKG2C- and CD3+CD56-NKG2C+ T cells.

5'RACE template switching with UMIs generated TCR beta cDNA. TCRdb re-called the 5' RACE reads; one entry per CDR3 protein, DNA not given. The table lists 550,000 or so distinct CDR3 sequences. The CDR3 runs 15 residues. Germline CDR1 is KGHDR and CDR2 is SFDVKD. The chain has TRBV24-1 and TRBJ2-2; TCRdb outputs TRBD1, but without DNA this stays unchecked. The receptor was isolated from a man aged 18 to 30 in good health. Sequencing was done on a sample of blood T cells: a sorted CD56 or NKG2C T cell subset, CD4+ or CD8+ T cells, or bulk PBMC T cells (not recorded which). The CDR3 spells CATSDSRGLTGELFF.